Listed below are T cell receptor beta chains from one sample, sequenced in a study of metastatic and nonmetastatic thyroid tumors. TCRdb redid the clone calls on the PCR reads using MiXCR. The sample yields tens of thousands of clones, around 24% seen once. The sample comprised blood. The receptor source for this set is a female donor with papillary thyroid cancer or a benign thyroid nodule (not recorded which). Some clones in this sample may be carry-over from other donors' samples. Both conserved end residues are part of each CDR3. Fields, in order: V gene, clone size, J gene, CDR3 protein. Size tells how often a clone was seen (once, few, many) or the class of an expanded clone, and some rows leave it out.

v_call: TRBV20-1; clone_size: many; j_call: TRBJ2-1; cdr3_aa: CSAYRTSGRLSSYNEQFF
v_call: TRBV20-1; clone_size: many; j_call: TRBJ2-4; cdr3_aa: CSAREGNIQYF
v_call: TRBV10-3; clone_size: many; j_call: TRBJ2-1; cdr3_aa: CAISEAVAGMSEQFF
v_call: TRBV5-1; clone_size: many; j_call: TRBJ2-6; cdr3_aa: CASSLATGGVISGANVLTF
v_call: TRBV20-1; clone_size: NA; j_call: TRBJ1-1; cdr3_aa: CSASNSQNTEAFF
v_call: TRBV28; clone_size: few; j_call: TRBJ2-7; cdr3_aa: CASRQASYEQYF
v_call: TRBV10-1; clone_size: many; j_call: TRBJ1-3; cdr3_aa: CASSESNGNTIYF
v_call: TRBV30; clone_size: medium-sized; j_call: TRBJ1-6; cdr3_aa: CAWSGGNSPLHF
v_call: TRBV7-8; clone_size: few; j_call: TRBJ1-1; cdr3_aa: CASSSGTANTEAFF
v_call: TRBV20-1; clone_size: NA; j_call: TRBJ2-1; cdr3_aa: CSARKFTSYNEQFF
v_call: TRBV11-2; clone_size: NA; j_call: TRBJ2-7; cdr3_aa: CASRLSYEQYF
v_call: TRBV18; clone_size: once; j_call: TRBJ1-1; cdr3_aa: CASSPDWDRGNTEAFF
v_call: TRBV11-3; clone_size: NA; j_call: TRBJ2-1; cdr3_aa: CASSPGQGDEQFF
v_call: TRBV18; clone_size: NA; j_call: TRBJ1-6; cdr3_aa: CASSPQDLGGESPLHF
v_call: TRBV12-3/TRBV12-4; clone_size: many; j_call: TRBJ2-5; cdr3_aa: CASTPTGNQETQYF
v_call: TRBV6-2/TRBV6-3; clone_size: few; j_call: TRBJ2-7; cdr3_aa: CASSYRDRVAYEQYF
v_call: TRBV7-2; clone_size: NA; j_call: TRBJ2-7; cdr3_aa: CASSLALTNLAVSKEQYF
v_call: TRBV28; clone_size: many; j_call: TRBJ2-1; cdr3_aa: CASSPQGLWEQFF
v_call: TRBV6-1; clone_size: medium-sized; j_call: TRBJ2-1; cdr3_aa: CASSKGLAGGRGNEQFF
v_call: TRBV12-3/TRBV12-4; clone_size: NA; j_call: TRBJ2-1; cdr3_aa: CASSPEGLAGGEQFF
v_call: TRBV20-1; clone_size: many; j_call: TRBJ2-3; cdr3_aa: CSANLFSQGDTDTQYF
v_call: TRBV6-1; clone_size: NA; j_call: TRBJ2-2; cdr3_aa: CASRCTGGGGELFF
v_call: TRBV7-9; clone_size: many; j_call: TRBJ2-5; cdr3_aa: CASSPDRVGTQYF